This T cell receptor beta chain was recovered during a study of blood T cells in healthy people across ages. A second PCR of about 7 to 12 cycles used a sample-barcoded 5' primer and a J-beta primer mix. Through a template-switch adaptor with 12 random nucleotides, each cDNA molecule received a tag. One entry per CDR3 protein results from TCRdb running MiXCR on the 5' RACE reads. The table has about 1,400,000 distinct CDR3 sequences, approximately 40% seen once. Material for sequencing was blood. The clonotype originates from a woman aged 18 to 35 in good health.

The CDR3 region is CATSRGAGRGSWDTQYF. The CDR3 nucleotides are TGTGCCACCAGCAGAGGTGCGGGGAGAGGGAGTTGGGATACGCAGTATTTT. V is TRBV15 and J is TRBJ2-3; D might be TRBD2 (6 bases). V gave up 1 base and J gave up 6 bases, with 20 bases separating them. Germline V gives CDR1 LNHNV, CDR2 YYDKDF (reference sequence). This CDR3 contains 17 residues.